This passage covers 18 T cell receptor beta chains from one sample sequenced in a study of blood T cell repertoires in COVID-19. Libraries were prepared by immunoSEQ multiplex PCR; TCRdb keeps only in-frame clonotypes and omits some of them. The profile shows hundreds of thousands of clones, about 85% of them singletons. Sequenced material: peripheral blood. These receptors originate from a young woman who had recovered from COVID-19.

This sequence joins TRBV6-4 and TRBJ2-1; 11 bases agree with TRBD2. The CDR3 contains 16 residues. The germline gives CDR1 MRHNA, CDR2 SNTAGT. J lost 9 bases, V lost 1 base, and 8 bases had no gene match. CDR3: CASSDYPRLAGSEQFF. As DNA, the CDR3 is TGTGCCAGCAGTGACTATCCCAGACTAGCGGGAAGTGAGCAGTTCTTC.

The CDR3 DNA is TGTGCCAGTAGTATAGATCTGTCTAGCGGTTCCTACGAGCAGTACTTC. Translation: CASSIDLSSGSYEQYF. The V and J genes are TRBV19 and TRBJ2-7, with 7 bases aligning to TRBD2. J was trimmed by 1 base and V by 0 bases; bases with no gene match: 6. Germline V gene lookup returns CDR1 LNHDA and CDR2 SQIVND (reference sequence). The CDR3 loop spans 16 amino acids. The variable domain in full, completed from reference TRBV19 and TRBJ2-7, reads DGGITQSPKYLFRKEGQNVTLSCEQNLNHDAMYWYRQDPGQGLRLIYYSQIVNDFQKGDIAEGYSVSREKKESFPLTVTSAQKNPTAFYLCASSIDLSSGSYEQYFGPGTRLTVT.

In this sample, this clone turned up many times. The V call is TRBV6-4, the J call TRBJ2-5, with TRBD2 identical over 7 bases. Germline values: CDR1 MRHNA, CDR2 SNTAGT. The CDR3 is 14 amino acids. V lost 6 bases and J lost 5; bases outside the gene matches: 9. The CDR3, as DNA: TGTGCCAGCAGCTCCGGACTAGATTCGGAGACCCAGTACTTC. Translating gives CASSSGLDSETQYF.

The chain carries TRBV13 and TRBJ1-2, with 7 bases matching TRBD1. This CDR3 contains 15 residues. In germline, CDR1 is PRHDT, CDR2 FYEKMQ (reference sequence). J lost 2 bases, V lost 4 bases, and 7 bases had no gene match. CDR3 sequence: CASSWEDRENYGYTF. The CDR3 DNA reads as TGTGCCAGCAGCTGGGAAGACAGGGAGAACTATGGCTACACCTTC.

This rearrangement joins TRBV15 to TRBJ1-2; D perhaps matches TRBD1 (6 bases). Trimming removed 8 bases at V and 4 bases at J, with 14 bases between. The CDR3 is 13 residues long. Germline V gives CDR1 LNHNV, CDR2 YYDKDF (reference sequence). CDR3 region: CATSQGTGYGYTF. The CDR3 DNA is TGTGCCACCTCACAGGGTACCGGCTATGGCTACACCTTC. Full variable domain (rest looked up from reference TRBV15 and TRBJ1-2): DAMVIQNPRYQVTQFGKPVTLSCSQTLNHNVMYWYQQKSSQAPKLLFHYYDKDFNNEADTPDNFQSRRPNTSFCFLDIRSPGLGDTAMYLCATSQGTGYGYTFGSGTRLTVV.

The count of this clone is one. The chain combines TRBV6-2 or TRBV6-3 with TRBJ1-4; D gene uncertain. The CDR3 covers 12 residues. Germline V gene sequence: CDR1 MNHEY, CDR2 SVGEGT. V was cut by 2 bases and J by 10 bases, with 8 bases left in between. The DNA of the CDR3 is TGTGCCAGCAGTTACGATCCGGGAAAACTGTTTTTT. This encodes CASSYDPGKLFF.

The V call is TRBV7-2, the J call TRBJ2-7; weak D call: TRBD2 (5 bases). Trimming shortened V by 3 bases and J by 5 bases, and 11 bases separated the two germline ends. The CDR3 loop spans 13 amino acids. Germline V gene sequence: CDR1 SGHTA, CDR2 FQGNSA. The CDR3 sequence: CASSFSPGDEQYF. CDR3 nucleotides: TGTGCCAGCAGCTTTTCGCCCGGGGACGAGCAGTACTTC.

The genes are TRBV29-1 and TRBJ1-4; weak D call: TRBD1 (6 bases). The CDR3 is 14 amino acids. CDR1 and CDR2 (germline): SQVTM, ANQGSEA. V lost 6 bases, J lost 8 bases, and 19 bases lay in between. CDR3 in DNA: TGCAGCGTCGCCCTTGACAGGTCTAGCGAAAAACTGTTTTTT. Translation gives CSVALDRSSEKLFF.

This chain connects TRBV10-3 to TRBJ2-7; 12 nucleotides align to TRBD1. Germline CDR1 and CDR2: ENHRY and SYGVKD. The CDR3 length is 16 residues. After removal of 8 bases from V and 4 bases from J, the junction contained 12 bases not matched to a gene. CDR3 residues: CAIANAPGQGAYEQYF. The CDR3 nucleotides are TGTGCCATCGCTAACGCCCCGGGACAGGGGGCTTACGAGCAGTACTTC.

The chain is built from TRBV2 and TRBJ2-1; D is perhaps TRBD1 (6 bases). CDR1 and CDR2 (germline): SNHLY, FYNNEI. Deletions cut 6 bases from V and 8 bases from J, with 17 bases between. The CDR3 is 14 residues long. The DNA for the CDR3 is TGTGCCAGCAGCGGTCAGGGGTTTCGCGATGAGCAGTTCTTC. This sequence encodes CASSGQGFRDEQFF.

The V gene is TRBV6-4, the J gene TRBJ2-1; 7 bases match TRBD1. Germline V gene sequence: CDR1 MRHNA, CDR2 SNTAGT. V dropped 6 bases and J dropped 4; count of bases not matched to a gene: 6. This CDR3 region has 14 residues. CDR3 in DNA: TGTGCCAGCAGCCGGGACAGAGAGTACAATGAGCAGTTCTTC. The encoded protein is CASSRDREYNEQFF.

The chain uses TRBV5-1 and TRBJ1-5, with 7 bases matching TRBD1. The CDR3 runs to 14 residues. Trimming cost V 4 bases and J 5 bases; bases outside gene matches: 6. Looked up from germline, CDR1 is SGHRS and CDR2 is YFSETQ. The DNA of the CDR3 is TGCGCCAGCAGCGCTGGACAGGTCGATCAGCCCCAGCATTTT. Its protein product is CASSAGQVDQPQHF.

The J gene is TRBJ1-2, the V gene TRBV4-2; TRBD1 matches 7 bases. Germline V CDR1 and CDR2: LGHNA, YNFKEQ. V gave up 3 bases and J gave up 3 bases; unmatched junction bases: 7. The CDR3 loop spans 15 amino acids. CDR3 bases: TGTGCCAGCAGCCATGGGGACAGACCCTACTATGGCTACACCTTC. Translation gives CASSHGDRPYYGYTF.

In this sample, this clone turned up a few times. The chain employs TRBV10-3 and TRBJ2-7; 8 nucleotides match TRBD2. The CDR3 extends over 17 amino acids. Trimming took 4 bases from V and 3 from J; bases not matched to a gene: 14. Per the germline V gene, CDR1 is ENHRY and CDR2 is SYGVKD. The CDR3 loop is CAISGNSGTAPDYEQYF. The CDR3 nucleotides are TGTGCCATCAGTGGCAATAGCGGGACCGCCCCCGACTACGAGCAGTACTTC.

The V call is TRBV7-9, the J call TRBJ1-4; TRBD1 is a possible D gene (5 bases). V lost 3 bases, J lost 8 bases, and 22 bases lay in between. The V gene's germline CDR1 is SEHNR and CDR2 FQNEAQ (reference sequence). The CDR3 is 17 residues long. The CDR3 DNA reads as TGTGCCAGCAGCTTCTGGTATGGGGTTCGTCGACAGGAAAAACTGTTTTTT. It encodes CASSFWYGVRRQEKLFF. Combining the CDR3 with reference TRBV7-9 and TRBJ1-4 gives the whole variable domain DTGVSQNPRHKITKRGQNVTFRCDPISEHNRLYWYRQTLGQGPEFLTYFQNEAQLEKSRLLSDRFSAERPKGSFSTLEIQRTEQGDSAMYLCASSFWYGVRRQEKLFFGSGTQLSVL.

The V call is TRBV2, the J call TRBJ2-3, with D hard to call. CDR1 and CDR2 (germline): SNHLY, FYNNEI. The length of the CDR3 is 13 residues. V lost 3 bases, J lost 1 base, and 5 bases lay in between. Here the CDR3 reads CASSDSRTDTQYF. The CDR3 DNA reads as TGTGCCAGCAGTGATAGCCGCACAGATACGCAGTATTTT. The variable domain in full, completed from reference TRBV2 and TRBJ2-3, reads EPEVTQTPSHQVTQMGQEVILRCVPISNHLYFYWYRQILGQKVEFLVSFYNNEISEKSEIFDDQFSVERPDGSNFTLKIRSTKLEDSAMYFCASSDSRTDTQYFGPGTRLTVL.

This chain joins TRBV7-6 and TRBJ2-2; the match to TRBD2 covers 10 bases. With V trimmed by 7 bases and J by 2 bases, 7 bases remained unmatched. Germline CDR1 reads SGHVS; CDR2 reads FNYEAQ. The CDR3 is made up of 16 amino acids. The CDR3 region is CASTSGRGSNTGELFF. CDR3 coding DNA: TGTGCCAGCACGAGCGGGAGGGGTTCAAACACCGGGGAGCTGTTTTTT.

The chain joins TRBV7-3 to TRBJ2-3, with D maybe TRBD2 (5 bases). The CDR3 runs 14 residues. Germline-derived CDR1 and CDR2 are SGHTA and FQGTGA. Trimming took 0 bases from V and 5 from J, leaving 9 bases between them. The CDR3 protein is CASSLTGSVDTQYF. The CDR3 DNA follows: TGTGCCAGCAGCTTAACGGGGAGCGTAGATACGCAGTATTTT.